Below, 26 T cell receptor beta chains from the same sample are listed, as sequenced in a study of cytomegalovirus exposure and HLA in healthy donors. Sequencing was performed with immunoSEQ multiplex PCR; in TCRdb, only in-frame clones are kept and a portion is missing. The repertoire holds 65,000 to 100,000 clones, with over 85% as singletons. The specimen sequenced was PBMCs. The source of these receptors is a woman aged 25-40 years in good health and CMV-seronegative.

The CDR3 loop is CASILTGSSYEQYF. The CDR3 DNA reads as TGTGCCAGCATTTTGACAGGGAGCTCCTACGAGCAGTACTTC. V usage is TRBV6-1 and J usage is TRBJ2-7, with 7 bases identical to TRBD1. The germline gives CDR1 MNHNS, CDR2 SASEGT. The ends lost 7 bases at V and 0 bases at J; junction bases unmatched: 6. This CDR3 has 14 residues.

V and J are TRBV9 and TRBJ2-1, with D possibly matching TRBD1 (6 bases). The CDR3 is 15 amino acids. Germline CDR1 is SGDLS and CDR2 is YYNGEE. The germline V and J ends were trimmed by 3 bases and 0 bases, with 10 bases remaining between them. The CDR3 DNA follows: TGTGCCAGCAGCGAAACAGGGAGCTCCTACAATGAGCAGTTCTTC. Amino acids: CASSETGSSYNEQFF.

The chain joins TRBV2 to TRBJ2-3, with 14 bases identical to TRBD2. V was clipped by 6 bases and J by 5 bases; unmatched bases: 7. Per the germline V gene, CDR1 is SNHLY and CDR2 is FYNNEI. The CDR3 covers 16 residues. The CDR3: CASSATSGGGLDTQYF. The CDR3 DNA reads as TGTGCCAGCAGCGCGACTAGCGGGGGGGGTCTAGATACGCAGTATTTT.

The chain carries TRBV27 and TRBJ2-7; D might be TRBD1 (6 bases). Trimming cost V 5 bases and J 5 bases, with 19 bases left between them. The CDR3 is made up of 15 amino acids. Germline CDR1 reads MNHEY; CDR2 reads SMNVEV (reference sequence). CDR3 nucleotide sequence: TGTGCCAGCAGTAGGGTGGGGCAGGGGATCAACGAGCAGTACTTC. Translation: CASSRVGQGINEQYF.

The rearrangement links TRBV9 to TRBJ2-5; the match to TRBD2 covers 14 bases. The CDR3 has 16 residues. Germline CDR1 and CDR2: SGDLS and YYNGEE. With 3 bases clipped from V and 5 bases from J, the junction kept 6 bases outside the gene matches. The CDR3 DNA is TGTGCCAGCAGCGCAGGGACTAGCGGGGGCCCCGAGACCCAGTACTTC. Encoded protein: CASSAGTSGGPETQYF.

This chain links TRBV7-2 with TRBJ2-7; no definite D call. V lost 4 bases to trimming and J lost 8 bases, with 15 bases between them. The length of the CDR3 is 13 residues. Per the germline V gene, CDR1 is SGHTA and CDR2 is FQGNSA. The CDR3: CASSYSEPTKQYF. In DNA, the CDR3 is TGTGCCAGCAGCTACTCAGAGCCGACAAAGCAGTACTTC.

The rearrangement links TRBV2 to TRBJ2-2; a weak D match, TRBD1 (6 bases). V was cut by 2 bases and J by 4 bases, with 17 bases left in between. Looked up from germline, CDR1 is SNHLY and CDR2 is FYNNEI. CDR3 size: 17 residues. CDR3 in amino acids: CASSEPGQGPATGELFF. CDR3 DNA: TGTGCCAGCAGTGAACCCGGCCAGGGGCCGGCCACCGGGGAGCTGTTTTTT. The whole variable domain, filled in from reference TRBV2 and TRBJ2-2, reads EPEVTQTPSHQVTQMGQEVILRCVPISNHLYFYWYRQILGQKVEFLVSFYNNEISEKSEIFDDQFSVERPDGSNFTLKIRSTKLEDSAMYFCASSEPGQGPATGELFFGEGSRLTVL.

The chain joins TRBV7-9 to TRBJ2-7, with D tentatively TRBD1 (6 bases). The CDR3 runs 14 residues. The V end lost 2 bases, the J end lost 5 bases, and 13 bases lay between the germline ends. Germline V gene sequence: CDR1 SEHNR, CDR2 FQNEAQ (reference sequence). The CDR3 here is CASSLPGVVDEQYF. The CDR3, as DNA: TGTGCCAGCAGCTTACCAGGGGTTGTGGACGAGCAGTACTTC.

The V and J genes are TRBV4-3 and TRBJ2-7, with D possibly matching TRBD1 (5 bases). Trimming left V 0 bases short and J 4 bases short, with 7 bases between. The germline V gene encodes CDR1 LGHNA and CDR2 YSLEER. This CDR3 has 13 residues. CDR3 bases: TGCGCCAGCAGCCAAGACAGGGAATACGAGCAGTACTTC. The encoded protein is CASSQDREYEQYF.

V gene TRBV19 combines with J gene TRBJ2-1; 11 bases are shared with TRBD2. Germline CDR1 is LNHDA and CDR2 is SQIVND (reference sequence). With V trimmed by 3 bases and J by 0 bases, 7 bases remained unmatched. The CDR3 is 18 residues long. The CDR3 DNA reads TGTGCCAGTAGTATCAGGCTAGCGGGGGGCTACTCCTACAATGAGCAGTTCTTC. It specifies CASSIRLAGGYSYNEQFF.

CDR3 residues: CASSQGRLAGTPYTGELFF. As DNA, the CDR3 is TGCGCCAGCAGCCAAGGACGACTAGCGGGCACCCCATACACCGGGGAGCTGTTTTTT. The chain is built from TRBV4-1 and TRBJ2-2, with TRBD2 matching over 10 bases. CDR1 and CDR2 (germline): MGHRA, YSYEKL. The length of the CDR3 is 19 residues. The V and J ends lost 1 base and 3 bases, in that order; junction bases with no gene match: 11.

V usage is TRBV5-1 and J usage is TRBJ1-1; no reliable D call. Germline loops: CDR1 SGHRS, CDR2 YFSETQ. The CDR3 loop spans 17 amino acids. Trimming removed 0 bases at V and 5 bases at J, with 20 bases between. The CDR3 is CASSLEGPGARGTEAFF. Here the CDR3 DNA reads TGCGCCAGCAGCTTGGAAGGGCCTGGAGCCAGAGGGACTGAAGCTTTCTTT. The full variable domain, its missing parts supplied by reference TRBV5-1 and TRBJ1-1, is KAGVTQTPRYLIKTRGQQVTLSCSPISGHRSVSWYQQTPGQGLQFLFEYFSETQRNKGNFPGRFSGRQFSNSRSEMNVSTLELGDSALYLCASSLEGPGARGTEAFFGQGTRLTVV.

In its sample, this clone was seen once. V usage is TRBV25-1 and J usage is TRBJ1-2, with 8 positions matching TRBD1. V gave up 6 bases and J gave up 2 bases; unmatched junction bases: 5. Germline V CDR1 and CDR2: MGHDK, SYGVNS. This CDR3 has 14 residues. The CDR3 sequence: CASRYGQGNYGYTF. The CDR3 nucleotides read TGTGCCAGCAGATACGGACAGGGAAACTATGGCTACACCTTC.

The CDR3 sequence is CASSPGGKETQYF. The CDR3 DNA sequence: TGCGCCAGCAGCCCGGGCGGGAAGGAGACCCAGTACTTC. This chain links TRBV5-1 with TRBJ2-5, with D maybe TRBD2 (6 bases). The germline V gene has CDR1 SGHRS and CDR2 YFSETQ. Trimming shortened V by 4 bases and J by 5 bases, and 12 bases separated the two germline ends. This CDR3 contains 13 residues.

The V call is TRBV6-5, the J call TRBJ2-4; tentatively, D is TRBD1 (6 bases). CDR1 and CDR2 (germline): MNHEY, SVGAGI. V was clipped by 8 bases and J by 11 bases, with 22 bases between them. The length of the CDR3 is 14 residues. In DNA form, the CDR3 reads TGTGCCAGCCAGGTACAGGGACCTTGGGGCGTTCAGTACTTC. Translating it yields CASQVQGPWGVQYF.

The rearrangement uses TRBV10-1 and TRBJ2-2, with 8 nucleotides matching TRBD2. This CDR3 has 13 amino acids. Germline CDR1 WNHNN, CDR2 SYGVQD (reference sequence). The V segment lost 10 bases and the J segment 5 bases; nucleotides outside the gene matches: 6. The CDR3 DNA follows: TGCGCCACCAGCGGGAGTCGGACCGGGGAGCTGTTTTTT. As protein: CATSGSRTGELFF.

The rearrangement uses TRBV5-5 and TRBJ1-3; 7 positions match TRBD1. The CDR3 is 16 amino acids. The V segment lost 1 base and the J segment 0 bases; nucleotides outside the gene matches: 4. Germline CDR1 reads SGHKS; CDR2 reads YYEKEE (reference sequence). The CDR3 here is CASSLRDRSSGNTIYF. The CDR3, as DNA: TGTGCCAGCAGCTTGCGGGACAGAAGCTCTGGAAACACCATATATTTT.

This sequence joins TRBV7-2 and TRBJ2-7, with TRBD2 matching over 10 bases. This CDR3 spans 15 amino acids. Germline CDR1 is SGHTA and CDR2 is FQGNSA. With V trimmed by 1 base and J by 6 bases, 6 bases remained unmatched. CDR3 sequence: CASSLGLAGEVEQYF. The CDR3 DNA sequence: TGTGCCAGCAGCTTAGGCCTAGCGGGAGAAGTCGAGCAGTACTTC.

CDR3 sequence (DNA): TGTGCCAGCAGCTCAGGGACAGGCGCAGATACGCAGTATTTT. This translates into CASSSGTGADTQYF. The chain joins TRBV11-2 to TRBJ2-3, with 8 positions matching TRBD1. Germline V gene sequence: CDR1 SGHAT, CDR2 FQNNGV. V was clipped by 4 bases and J by 4 bases; unmatched bases: 4. CDR3 length: 14 residues.

This rearrangement joins TRBV4-2 to TRBJ2-7; D is undetermined. Trimming took 0 bases from V and 0 from J, leaving 9 bases between them. In germline, CDR1 is LGHNA, CDR2 YNFKEQ. The CDR3 runs to 15 residues. The CDR3 DNA is TGTGCCAGCAGCCAAGAGTTCAGATTCTCCTACGAGCAGTACTTC. This gives the protein CASSQEFRFSYEQYF.

The DNA of the CDR3 is TGTGCCAGCAGTGACTCCCCCACAGGGAACGGGGAGCTGTTTTTT. This sequence encodes CASSDSPTGNGELFF. The gene calls are TRBV6-4 and TRBJ2-2; possibly TRBD1 for D (6 bases). V shed 0 bases and J shed 7 bases, with 12 bases lying between them. The CDR3 covers 15 residues. Germline V gene lookup returns CDR1 MRHNA and CDR2 SNTAGT.

The chain combines TRBV28 with TRBJ2-7, with D possibly being TRBD1 (5 bases). Germline V gene sequence: CDR1 MDHEN, CDR2 SYDVKM. The CDR3 runs to 14 residues. Trimming left V 5 bases short and J 2 bases short, with 13 bases between. The DNA of the CDR3 is TGTGCCAGCAGTACTACAGGATTAACCTACGAGCAGTACTTC. Amino acids: CASSTTGLTYEQYF. The full variable domain, with the rest looked up from reference TRBV28 and TRBJ2-7, is DVKVTQSSRYLVKRTGEKVFLECVQDMDHENMFWYRQDPGLGLRLIYFSYDVKMKEKGDIPEGYSVSREKKERFSLILESASTNQTSMYLCASSTTGLTYEQYFGPGTRLTVT.

V and J are TRBV10-3 and TRBJ2-1, with 11 bases matching TRBD2. Germline V CDR1 and CDR2: ENHRY, SYGVKD. V gave up 2 bases and J gave up 1 base; unmatched junction bases: 4. The CDR3 spans 17 residues. The CDR3 sequence: CAISETSGGYSYNEQFF. The CDR3, as DNA: TGTGCCATCAGTGAGACTAGCGGGGGATATTCCTACAATGAGCAGTTCTTC.

The V gene is TRBV28, the J gene TRBJ1-4; D remains unclear. The V gene lost 7 bases and the J gene lost 6 bases, with 6 bases spanning the gap. Looked up from germline, CDR1 is MDHEN and CDR2 is SYDVKM. The CDR3 consists of 11 residues. DNA of the CDR3: TGTGCCAGCACCAAATATGAAAAACTGTTTTTT. This codes for CASTKYEKLFF.

This clone came up once. This chain uses TRBV6-6 with TRBJ1-1; D call uncertain. The V end lost 6 bases, the J end lost 7 bases, and 15 bases lay between the germline ends. The germline V gene encodes CDR1 MNHNY and CDR2 SVGAGI (reference sequence). This CDR3 is built from 13 residues. The DNA of the CDR3 is TGTGCCAGCAGGCCGAGGAATGCCGGTGAAGCTTTCTTT. It specifies CASRPRNAGEAFF.

This clone came up once. The chain combines TRBV5-1 with TRBJ1-2; no clear D gene. Trimming left V 4 bases short and J 6 bases short, with 22 bases between. Germline lookup yields CDR1 SGHRS and CDR2 YFSETQ. The CDR3 is 16 amino acids. Here the CDR3 DNA reads TGCGCCAGCAGCCCGGGAGACCGGGGTGCGTTGAATGGCTACACCTTC. Amino acids: CASSPGDRGALNGYTF.